This record covers a single T cell receptor beta chain. Its cognate antigen is unknown. Primers included in the PCR were 60 Vbeta and 13 Jbeta primers. Measured with immunoSEQ multiplex PCR; TCRdb has only the in-frame clones, and not every one. The data show approximately 140,000 clones, with 65% to 85% seen just once and roughly 1.5% held by the top ten. This sample is part of a study of cytomegalovirus exposure and HLA in healthy donors. Study-level findings and limits: Altogether, 150 to 200 TCR beta chains were recorded as cytomegalovirus-associated.

At sampling all donors were nominally healthy, likely with unrecorded immune exposures. Trimming left V 6 bases short and J 5 bases short, with 13 bases between. Per the germline V gene, CDR1 is SQVTM and CDR2 is ANQGSEA. The CDR3 runs 13 residues. Sample: PBMCs. The genes are TRBV29-1 and TRBJ1-4; tentative D call: TRBD1 (6 bases). This receptor was obtained from a young woman in good health and CMV-seronegative. In DNA form, the CDR3 reads TGCAGCGTACGGGACACCCGGAATGAAAAACTGTTTTTT. Translation gives CSVRDTRNEKLFF.